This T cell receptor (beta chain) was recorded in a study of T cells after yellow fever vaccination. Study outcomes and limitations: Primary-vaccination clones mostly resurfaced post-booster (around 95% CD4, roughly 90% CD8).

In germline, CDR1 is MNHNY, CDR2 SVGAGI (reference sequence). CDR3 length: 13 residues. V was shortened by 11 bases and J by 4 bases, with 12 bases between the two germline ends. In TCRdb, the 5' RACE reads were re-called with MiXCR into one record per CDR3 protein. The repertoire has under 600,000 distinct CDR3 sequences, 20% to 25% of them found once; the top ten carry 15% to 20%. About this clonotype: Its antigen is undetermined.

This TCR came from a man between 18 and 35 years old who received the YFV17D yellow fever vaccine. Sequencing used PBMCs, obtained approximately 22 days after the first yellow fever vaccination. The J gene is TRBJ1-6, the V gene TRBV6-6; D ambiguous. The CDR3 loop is CAATEAYNSPLHF. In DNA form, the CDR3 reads TGTGCCGCTACGGAAGCTTATAATTCACCCCTCCACTTT.